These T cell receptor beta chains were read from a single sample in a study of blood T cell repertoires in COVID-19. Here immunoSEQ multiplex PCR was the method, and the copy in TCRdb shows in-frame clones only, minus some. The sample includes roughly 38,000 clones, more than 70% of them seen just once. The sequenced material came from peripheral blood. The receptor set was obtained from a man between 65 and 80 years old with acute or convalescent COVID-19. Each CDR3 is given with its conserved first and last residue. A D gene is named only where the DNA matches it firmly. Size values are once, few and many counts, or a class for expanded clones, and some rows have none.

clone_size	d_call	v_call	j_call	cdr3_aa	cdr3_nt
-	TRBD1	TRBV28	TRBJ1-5	CASRGQGLNQPQHF	TGTGCCAGCAGGGGACAGGGCCTCAATCAGCCCCAGCATTTT
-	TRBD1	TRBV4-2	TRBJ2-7	CASSQATPGWDRVYEQYF	TGTGCCAGCAGCCAAGCTACCCCGGGGTGGGACAGGGTCTACGAGCAGTACTTC
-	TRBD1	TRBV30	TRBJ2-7	CAGGGTGGNEQYF	TGTGCCGGGGGGGGGACAGGGGGAAACGAGCAGTACTTC
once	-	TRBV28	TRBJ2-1	CASSGSSGHYNEQFF	TGTGCCAGCTCGGGGTCCTCGGGACACTACAATGAGCAGTTCTTC
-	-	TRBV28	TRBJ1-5	CASSNTGGRRNQPQHF	TGTGCCAGCAGCAATACGGGGGGAAGGCGCAATCAGCCCCAGCATTTT
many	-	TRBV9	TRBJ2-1	CASSEGDWYNEQFF	TGTGCCAGCAGCGAAGGGGATTGGTACAATGAGCAGTTCTTC
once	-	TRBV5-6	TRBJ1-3	CASSLPSRNTIYF	TGTGCCAGCAGCTTGCCTTCCCGGAACACCATATATTTT
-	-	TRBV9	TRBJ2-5	CASGSGLVVETQYF	TGTGCCAGCGGATCCGGGTTGGTGGTAGAGACCCAGTACTTC
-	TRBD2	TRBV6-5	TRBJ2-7	CASTRTSASYEQYF	TGTGCCAGCACCAGGACTAGCGCGTCCTACGAGCAGTACTTC
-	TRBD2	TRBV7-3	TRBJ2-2	CASSPRTSGHTGELFF	TGTGCCAGCAGCCCCCGGACTAGCGGTCACACCGGGGAGCTGTTTTTT
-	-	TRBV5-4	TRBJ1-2	CASSYDSYGYTF	TGTGCCAGCAGTTATGACAGCTATGGCTACACCTTC
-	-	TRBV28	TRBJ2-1	CASSPPQFSDEQFF	TGTGCCAGCAGTCCCCCTCAATTTTCGGATGAGCAGTTCTTC
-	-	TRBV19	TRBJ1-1	CASSTGDRTEAFF	TGTGCCAGTAGTACAGGGGATCGCACTGAAGCTTTCTTT
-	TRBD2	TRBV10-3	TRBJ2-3	CAIRAGGTDTQYF	TGTGCCATCAGAGCGGGGGGCACAGATACGCAGTATTTT
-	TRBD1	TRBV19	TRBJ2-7	CASRPGQGHEQYF	TGTGCCAGTAGACCGGGACAGGGGCACGAGCAGTACTTC
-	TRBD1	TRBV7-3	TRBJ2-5	CASSFGTGGEETQYF	TGTGCCAGCAGCTTTGGGACAGGCGGGGAAGAGACCCAGTACTTC
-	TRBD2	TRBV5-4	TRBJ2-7	CASSLGGGGPYEQYF	TGTGCCAGCAGTTTGGGGGGGGGAGGCCCCTACGAGCAGTACTTC
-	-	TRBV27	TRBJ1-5	CASRMEGGQPQHF	TGTGCCAGCAGAATGGAGGGAGGTCAGCCCCAGCATTTT
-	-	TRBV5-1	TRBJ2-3	CASSSSGGTDTQYF	TGCGCCAGCAGCTCCTCTGGAGGAACAGATACGCAGTATTTT
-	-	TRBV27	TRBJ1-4	CASSSLGDGATNEKLFF	TGTGCCAGCAGCTCCCTCGGCGACGGGGCAACTAATGAAAAACTGTTTTTT
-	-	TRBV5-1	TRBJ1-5	CASSLYSNQPQHF	TGCGCCAGCAGCCTTTATAGCAATCAGCCCCAGCATTTT
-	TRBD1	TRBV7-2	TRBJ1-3	CASSLGQGARSGNTIYF	TGTGCCAGCAGCCTCGGACAGGGGGCGCGTTCTGGAAACACCATATATTTT
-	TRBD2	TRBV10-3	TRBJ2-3	CAISSRLAGVGDTQYF	TGTGCCATCAGTTCCCGACTAGCGGGAGTAGGAGATACGCAGTATTTT
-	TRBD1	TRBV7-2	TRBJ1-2	CASSSDREQGLVYGYTF	TGTGCCAGCAGCTCAGACAGGGAACAGGGGTTAGTCTATGGCTACACCTTC
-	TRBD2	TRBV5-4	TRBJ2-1	CASSPAGGSYNEQFF	TGTGCCAGCAGCCCAGCGGGAGGTTCCTACAATGAGCAGTTCTTC
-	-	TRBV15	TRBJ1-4	CATSRDGAENEKLFF	TGTGCCACCAGCAGAGATGGGGCCGAGAATGAAAAACTGTTTTTT
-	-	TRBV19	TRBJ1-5	CASSYSRTWGNQPQHF	TGTGCCAGTTCATATAGCCGTACGTGGGGCAATCAGCCCCAGCATTTT
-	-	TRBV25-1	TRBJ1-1	CASRISGGGNTEAFF	TGTGCCAGCCGAATTTCCGGGGGGGGCAACACTGAAGCTTTCTTT
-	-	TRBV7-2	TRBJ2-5	CASSLVTGQETQYF	TGTGCCAGCAGCTTAGTTACAGGCCAAGAGACCCAGTACTTC
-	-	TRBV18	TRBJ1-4	CASSLRGEEKLFF	TGTGCCAGCTCACTGCGGGGGGAAGAAAAACTGTTTTTT
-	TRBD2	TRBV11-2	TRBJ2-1	CASSHDRQTSGEQFF	TGTGCCAGCAGCCATGACAGACAGACTAGCGGCGAGCAGTTCTTC
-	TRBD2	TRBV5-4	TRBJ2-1	CASSSGTSGSHNEQFF	TGTGCCAGCAGCTCCGGGACTAGCGGGTCCCACAATGAGCAGTTCTTC
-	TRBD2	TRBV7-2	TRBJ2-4	CASSLAASGARNIQYF	TGTGCCAGCAGCTTAGCGGCTAGCGGGGCTCGGAACATTCAGTACTTC
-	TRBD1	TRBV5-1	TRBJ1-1	CASSSEWDREAFF	TGCGCCAGCAGCTCGGAATGGGACAGGGAAGCTTTCTTT
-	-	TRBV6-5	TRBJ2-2	CASSYSSTPNTGELFF	TGTGCCAGCAGTTACTCGAGTACTCCCAACACCGGGGAGCTGTTTTTT
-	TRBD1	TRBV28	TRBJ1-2	CASSLSGRGPYGYTF	TGTGCCAGCAGTTTATCGGGCAGGGGGCCGTATGGCTACACCTTC
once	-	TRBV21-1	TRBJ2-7	CASSKEGTSGRACEQYF	TGTGCCAGCAGCAAAGAGGGGACTAGCGGGAGGGCGTGCGAGCAGTACTTC
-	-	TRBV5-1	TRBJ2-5	CASSFSVQETQYF	TGCGCCAGCAGCTTTTCAGTCCAAGAGACCCAGTACTTC